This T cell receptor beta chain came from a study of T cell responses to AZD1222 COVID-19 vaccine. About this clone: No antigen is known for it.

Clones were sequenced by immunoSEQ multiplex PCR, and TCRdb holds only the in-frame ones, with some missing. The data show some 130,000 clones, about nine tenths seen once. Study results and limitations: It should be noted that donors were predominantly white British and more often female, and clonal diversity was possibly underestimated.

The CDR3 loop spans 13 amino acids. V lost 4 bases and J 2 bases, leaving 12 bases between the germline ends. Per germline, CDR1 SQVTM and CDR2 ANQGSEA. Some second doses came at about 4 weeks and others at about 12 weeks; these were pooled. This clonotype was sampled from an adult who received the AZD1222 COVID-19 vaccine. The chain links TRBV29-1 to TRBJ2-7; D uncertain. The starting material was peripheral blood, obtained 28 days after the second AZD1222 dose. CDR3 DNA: TGCAGCGTTGCCCGGACGGAAACCTACGAGCAGTACTTC. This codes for CSVARTETYEQYF.